One and the same sample provided the 24 T cell receptor beta chains below, sequenced in a study of blood T cell repertoires in COVID-19. Using immunoSEQ multiplex PCR, the repertoire was profiled, and TCRdb retains in-frame clones only, with some absent. The data show just over 200,000 clones, around three quarters seen once. The sequenced sample was peripheral blood. Receptor source: a woman between 65 and 79 years old with acute or convalescent COVID-19.

V usage is TRBV2 and J usage is TRBJ2-1; 10 nucleotides match TRBD2. From germline, CDR1 is SNHLY and CDR2 FYNNEI. This CDR3 contains 14 residues. V lost 6 bases, J lost 2 bases, and 1 base stayed unmatched. In DNA, the CDR3 is TGTGCCAGCAGGGGACTAGCGACCTACAATGAGCAGTTCTTC. It encodes CASRGLATYNEQFF.

The chain combines TRBV7-2 with TRBJ2-7, with TRBD1 as a possible D gene (6 bases). Trimming shortened V by 6 bases and J by 6 bases, and 18 bases separated the two germline ends. The CDR3 is 14 amino acids. CDR1 SGHTA and CDR2 FQGNSA come from the germline V gene. DNA of the CDR3: TGTGCCAGCAGACCTACAGGGTCCTACCTCGAGCAGTACTTC. This sequence encodes CASRPTGSYLEQYF.

The gene calls are TRBV7-2 and TRBJ2-6; TRBD1 is a possible D gene (6 bases). V was cut by 5 bases and J by 0 bases, with 11 bases left in between. The germline CDR1 and CDR2 sequences are SGHTA and FQGNSA. The CDR3 has 16 amino acids. The CDR3 sequence is CASSNHRVSGANVLTF. The CDR3 DNA follows: TGTGCCAGCAGCAACCACAGGGTCTCTGGGGCCAACGTCCTGACTTTC.

The chain has TRBV6-4 and TRBJ1-4; D is possibly TRBD1 (6 bases). Per the germline V gene, CDR1 is MRHNA and CDR2 is SNTAGT. Trimming cost V 8 bases and J 5 bases, with 18 bases left between them. The CDR3 extends over 15 amino acids. CDR3 loop: CASPFGGAGNEKLFF. CDR3 DNA sequence: TGTGCCAGCCCCTTTGGGGGGGCAGGGAATGAAAAACTGTTTTTT.

The chain has TRBV6-6 and TRBJ2-1, with 7 bases identical to TRBD2. After removal of 8 bases from V and 0 bases from J, the junction contained 7 bases not matched to a gene. The CDR3 extends over 15 amino acids. The germline gives CDR1 MNHNY, CDR2 SVGAGI (reference sequence). The CDR3 sequence: CASVGEGSSYNEQFF. CDR3 nucleotides: TGTGCCAGCGTTGGGGAGGGAAGCTCCTACAATGAGCAGTTCTTC.

The chain is built from TRBV28 and TRBJ1-2; D may be TRBD1 (6 bases). The length of the CDR3 is 12 residues. From germline, CDR1 is MDHEN and CDR2 SYDVKM. With 6 bases removed from V and 5 bases from J, the gap between germline ends came to 10 bases. CDR3 residues: CASSDRHYGYTF. Here the CDR3 DNA reads TGTGCCAGCAGCGACAGGCATTATGGCTACACCTTC.

The CDR3 reads CASSLVGGRETQYF. In DNA, the CDR3 is TGTGCCAGCAGCTTGGTAGGGGGCCGGGAGACCCAGTACTTC. The rearrangement uses TRBV5-8 and TRBJ2-5; 7 bases are a match to TRBD1. Germline V lookup: CDR1 SGHTS, CDR2 YDEGEE. V shed 0 bases and J 5 bases; nucleotides not matched to a gene: 4. The CDR3 length is 14 residues.

The rearrangement uses TRBV18 and TRBJ1-1; 8 bases match TRBD1. Germline loops: CDR1 KGHSH, CDR2 LQKENI. Losses at the gene ends were 6 bases for V and 4 bases for J; bases not matched to a gene: 10. There are 15 residues in the CDR3. DNA for the CDR3: TGTGCCAGCTCGGGGACAGGAATCGGTGGCACTGAAGCTTTCTTT. Translated, it gives CASSGTGIGGTEAFF.

This chain joins TRBV6-6 and TRBJ2-1, with 7 positions matching TRBD2. The CDR3 has 14 residues. CDR1 MNHNY and CDR2 SVGAGI come from the germline V gene (reference sequence). Trimming took 8 bases from V and 5 from J; bases not matched to a gene: 9. The CDR3 is CASRPGTINNEQFF. As DNA, the CDR3 is TGTGCCAGCCGCCCTGGGACTATAAACAATGAGCAGTTCTTC.

The chain joins TRBV6-5 to TRBJ1-5; 9 bases fit TRBD1. The CDR3 contains 14 residues. The J segment lost 7 bases and the V segment lost 5 bases, leaving 6 bases of the junction unmatched. Per germline, CDR1 MNHEY and CDR2 SVGAGI. CDR3: CASSRQGDVQPQHF. The CDR3 nucleotides are TGTGCCAGCAGTCGACAGGGGGACGTGCAGCCCCAGCATTTT.

J is TRBJ2-2 and V is TRBV7-3; D is uncertain. Per germline, CDR1 SGHTA and CDR2 FQGTGA. V dropped 5 bases and J dropped 5 bases, with 6 bases sitting between them. This CDR3 is built from 12 residues. CDR3 amino acids: CASSPRTGELFF. Written as DNA, the CDR3 is TGTGCCAGCAGCCCTCGGACCGGGGAGCTGTTTTTT.

The V call is TRBV2, the J call TRBJ2-3, with TRBD1 matching over 7 bases. This CDR3 is built from 16 residues. Germline CDR1 and CDR2: SNHLY and FYNNEI. Trimming took 3 bases from V and 5 from J; bases not matched to a gene: 11. CDR3 amino acids: CASSDRKGAWIDTQYF. The CDR3 DNA reads TGTGCCAGCAGTGATCGGAAGGGGGCATGGATAGATACGCAGTATTTT.

This clone has more than one count but fewer than ten. DNA for the CDR3: TGTGCCAGCAGGTATTGGGCAGGCAGCTATGGCTACACCTTC. Residues: CASRYWAGSYGYTF. This chain uses TRBV28 with TRBJ1-2; D gene unclear. In germline, CDR1 is MDHEN, CDR2 SYDVKM. The V and J ends lost 6 bases and 4 bases respectively, with 15 bases between them. This CDR3 has 14 amino acids.

This chain links TRBV4-2 with TRBJ2-1; 7 bases match TRBD2. Germline V lookup: CDR1 LGHNA, CDR2 YNFKEQ. CDR3 length equals 17 residues. V lost 4 bases to trimming and J lost 4 bases; unmatched junction nucleotides: 13. In DNA, the CDR3 is TGTGCCAGCAGCCCCCGGCCCCTAGCGGATCTATACAATGAGCAGTTCTTC. Protein: CASSPRPLADLYNEQFF.

In this sample, this clone turned up once. The V and J genes are TRBV7-2 and TRBJ1-4; possibly TRBD1 for D (5 bases). With 5 bases removed from V and 8 bases from J, the gap between germline ends came to 15 bases. This CDR3 contains 14 residues. Germline V gives CDR1 SGHTA, CDR2 FQGNSA. CDR3 in DNA: TGTGCCAGCAGCCCCCCGGGGGTGGAGGAAAAACTGTTTTTT. Translating gives CASSPPGVEEKLFF.

V and J are TRBV27 and TRBJ2-2; unclear D gene. Trimming shortened V by 5 bases and J by 6 bases, and 13 bases separated the two germline ends. Germline CDR1 reads MNHEY; CDR2 reads SMNVEV (reference sequence). The CDR3 runs to 14 residues. CDR3 in amino acids: CASSPGSLSGELFF. CDR3 bases: TGTGCCAGCAGTCCGGGTTCCCTCTCCGGGGAGCTGTTTTTT.

This chain links TRBV5-4 with TRBJ2-5, with 11 positions matching TRBD2. V shed 5 bases and J 4 bases; nucleotides not matched to a gene: 10. The CDR3 is made up of 16 amino acids. Germline CDR1 is SGHNT and CDR2 is YYREEE (reference sequence). The CDR3 loop reads CASRLAGDSAAETQYF. The CDR3, as DNA: TGTGCCAGCAGACTAGCGGGAGACTCGGCTGCAGAGACCCAGTACTTC. Filled out from reference TRBV5-4 and TRBJ2-5, the complete variable domain reads ETGVTQSPTHLIKTRGQQVTLRCSSQSGHNTVSWYQQALGQGPQFIFQYYREEENGRGNFPPRFSGLQFPNYSSELNVNALELDDSALYLCASRLAGDSAAETQYFGPGTRLLVL.

The chain uses TRBV7-9 and TRBJ1-1, with 9 bases fitting TRBD1. CDR1 and CDR2 (germline): SEHNR, FQNEAQ (reference sequence). With V trimmed by 7 bases and J by 5 bases, 8 bases remained unmatched. The CDR3 totals 14 residues. CDR3 protein: CASTLQGAATEAFF. The CDR3 DNA is TGTGCCAGCACCCTACAGGGGGCTGCGACTGAAGCTTTCTTT.

The J gene is TRBJ1-2, the V gene TRBV6-6; D not resolved. V lost 2 bases, J lost 9 bases, and 16 bases lay in between. The CDR3 runs 14 residues. Germline V gene lookup returns CDR1 MNHNY and CDR2 SVGAGI (reference sequence). The CDR3 DNA follows: TGTGCCAGCAGTTACGATGGCAGGTGGTCTAGCTACACCTTC. It translates to CASSYDGRWSSYTF.

This chain connects TRBV23-1 to TRBJ2-1; 11 bases are shared with TRBD1. TRBV23-1 belongs to the ORF category, with a function that is uncertain. CDR3 length: 17 residues. V was pared by 6 bases and J by 1 base, with 8 bases of the junction left unmatched. The DNA of the CDR3 is TGCGCCAGCAGACGATCGGGGACAGGGGGGTCCTACAATGAGCAGTTCTTC. It yields the protein CASRRSGTGGSYNEQFF.

The chain employs TRBV7-9 and TRBJ2-7, with TRBD1 identical over 8 bases. This CDR3 has 14 amino acids. Per germline, CDR1 SEHNR and CDR2 FQNEAQ (reference sequence). J gave up 6 bases and V 2 bases, and 6 bases lay outside the gene matches. CDR3 DNA sequence: TGTGCCAGCAGCTTAACCCGGACAGGGAGCGAGCAGTACTTC. It specifies CASSLTRTGSEQYF.

The chain joins TRBV15 to TRBJ1-2; D not resolved. The CDR3 consists of 13 residues. V shed 0 bases and J shed 4 bases, with 6 bases lying between them. Germline CDR1 reads LNHNV; CDR2 reads YYDKDF (reference sequence). Here the CDR3 DNA reads TGTGCCACCAGCAGAGATGGACTCTATGGCTACACCTTC. The encoded protein is CATSRDGLYGYTF.

This clone has a single count. The chain couples TRBV27 to TRBJ2-7, with 12 bases matching TRBD2. The CDR3 is 17 residues long. From germline, CDR1 is MNHEY and CDR2 SMNVEV (reference sequence). The V gene end was trimmed by 3 bases and the J gene end by 0 bases; junction bases not matched to a gene: 6. DNA for the CDR3: TGTGCCAGCAGTTTCAGACTAGCGGGAGACCTCTCCTACGAGCAGTACTTC. Its protein is CASSFRLAGDLSYEQYF.

This clone is a singleton in its sample. Relative to the germline gene, one junction end is altered; a read error may explain this. The chain couples TRBV7-7 to TRBJ2-7, with 11 bases that match TRBD2. Germline lookup yields CDR1 SSHAT and CDR2 FNYEAQ (reference sequence). The CDR3 contains 13 residues. CDR3 sequence: CASSSGTSGEQYF. The CDR3 bases are TGTGCTAGCAGCTCCGGGACTAGCGGCGAGCAGTACTTC.